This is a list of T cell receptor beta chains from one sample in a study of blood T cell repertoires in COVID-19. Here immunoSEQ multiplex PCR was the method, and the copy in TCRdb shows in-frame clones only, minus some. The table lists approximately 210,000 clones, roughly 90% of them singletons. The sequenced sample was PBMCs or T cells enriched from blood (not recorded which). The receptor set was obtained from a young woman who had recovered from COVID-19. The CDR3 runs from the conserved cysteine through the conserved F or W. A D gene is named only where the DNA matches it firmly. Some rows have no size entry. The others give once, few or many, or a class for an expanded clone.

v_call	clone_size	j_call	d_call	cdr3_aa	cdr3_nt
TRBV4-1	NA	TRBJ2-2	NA	CASSNQQDGELFF	TGCGCCAGCAGCAACCAACAGGACGGGGAGCTGTTTTTT
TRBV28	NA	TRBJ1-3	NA	CASRRQVSSGNTIYF	TGTGCCAGCAGACGACAGGTTTCCTCTGGAAACACCATATATTTT
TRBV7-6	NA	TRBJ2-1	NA	CASSRRNEQFF	TGTGCCAGCAGCCGGAGGAATGAGCAGTTCTTC
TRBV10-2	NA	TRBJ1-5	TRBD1	CASSARGVQPQHF	TGCGCCAGCAGTGCCAGGGGGGTTCAGCCCCAGCATTTT
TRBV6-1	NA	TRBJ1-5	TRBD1	CASSERERIGQGNNQPQHF	TGTGCCAGCAGTGAAAGAGAGCGTATCGGACAGGGCAACAATCAGCCCCAGCATTTT
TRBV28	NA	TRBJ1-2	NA	CASSFQGLNYGYTF	TGTGCCAGCAGTTTCCAGGGCTTAAACTATGGCTACACCTTC
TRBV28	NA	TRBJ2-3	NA	CASSLLGRGAADTQYF	TGTGCCAGCAGTTTATTGGGCAGGGGAGCCGCAGATACGCAGTATTTT
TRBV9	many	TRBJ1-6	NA	CASSVLAGSNSPLHF	TGTGCCAGCAGCGTTCTCGCAGGCTCGAATTCACCCCTCCACTTT
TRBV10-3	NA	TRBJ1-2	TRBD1	CAISGRAGTDPNYGYTF	TGTGCCATCAGTGGAAGAGCCGGGACAGATCCTAACTATGGCTACACCTTC
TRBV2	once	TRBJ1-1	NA	CASNLQGNTEAFF	TGTGCCAGCAACTTACAGGGGAACACTGAAGCTTTCTTT
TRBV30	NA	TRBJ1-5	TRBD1	CAWRQGYNQPQHF	TGTGCCTGGAGACAGGGGTACAATCAGCCCCAGCATTTT
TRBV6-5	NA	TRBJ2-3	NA	CASKSPQNTQYF	TGTGCCAGCAAGAGCCCACAGAATACGCAGTATTTT
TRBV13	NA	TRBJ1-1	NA	CASSLDRVTEAFF	TGTGCCAGCAGCTTAGACAGGGTTACTGAAGCTTTCTTT
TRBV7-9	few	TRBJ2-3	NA	CASSLGGKLDTQYF	TGTGCCAGCAGCTTAGGAGGGAAACTAGATACGCAGTATTTT
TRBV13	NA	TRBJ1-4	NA	CASSSTPRAEKLFF	TGTGCCAGCAGCTCCACCCCGAGAGCCGAAAAACTGTTTTTT
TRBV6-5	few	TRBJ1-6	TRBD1	CASYRGNYNSPLHF	TGTGCCAGCTACAGGGGGAACTATAATTCACCCCTCCACTTT
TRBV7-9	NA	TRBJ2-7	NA	CASSTGAYEQYF	TGTGCCAGCAGCACCGGGGCCTACGAGCAGTACTTC
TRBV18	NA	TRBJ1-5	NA	CASSTRQDIQPQHF	TGTGCCAGCTCAACGAGACAGGATATTCAGCCCCAGCATTTT
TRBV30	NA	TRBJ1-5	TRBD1	CAWSQGTANQPQHF	TGTGCCTGGAGTCAAGGGACAGCGAATCAGCCCCAGCATTTT
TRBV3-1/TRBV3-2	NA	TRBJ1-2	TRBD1	CASSQGGTGRYTF	TGTGCCAGCAGCCAAGGAGGGACAGGGCGCTACACCTTC
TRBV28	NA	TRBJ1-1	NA	CATMDSNTEAFF	TGTGCCACCATGGACAGTAACACTGAAGCTTTCTTT
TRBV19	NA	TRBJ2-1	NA	CASSFGGGEQFF	TGTGCCAGTAGTTTTGGTGGGGGCGAGCAGTTCTTC
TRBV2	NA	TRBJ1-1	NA	CASSGESNTEAFF	TGTGCCAGCAGTGGGGAGTCGAACACTGAAGCTTTCTTT
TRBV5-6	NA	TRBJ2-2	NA	CASFRGGGELFF	TGTGCCAGCTTTAGGGGAGGCGGGGAGCTGTTTTTT
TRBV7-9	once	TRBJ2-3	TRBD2	CASSLALLAGGYFTDTQYF	TGTGCCAGCAGCTTAGCGTTACTAGCGGGGGGGTATTTCACAGATACGCAGTATTTT
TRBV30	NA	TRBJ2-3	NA	CAWSVQGSTDTQYF	TGTGCCTGGAGTGTACAGGGTAGCACAGATACGCAGTATTTT
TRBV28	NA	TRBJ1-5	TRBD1	CASSWGQINQPQHF	TGTGCCAGCAGCTGGGGACAGATAAATCAGCCCCAGCATTTT